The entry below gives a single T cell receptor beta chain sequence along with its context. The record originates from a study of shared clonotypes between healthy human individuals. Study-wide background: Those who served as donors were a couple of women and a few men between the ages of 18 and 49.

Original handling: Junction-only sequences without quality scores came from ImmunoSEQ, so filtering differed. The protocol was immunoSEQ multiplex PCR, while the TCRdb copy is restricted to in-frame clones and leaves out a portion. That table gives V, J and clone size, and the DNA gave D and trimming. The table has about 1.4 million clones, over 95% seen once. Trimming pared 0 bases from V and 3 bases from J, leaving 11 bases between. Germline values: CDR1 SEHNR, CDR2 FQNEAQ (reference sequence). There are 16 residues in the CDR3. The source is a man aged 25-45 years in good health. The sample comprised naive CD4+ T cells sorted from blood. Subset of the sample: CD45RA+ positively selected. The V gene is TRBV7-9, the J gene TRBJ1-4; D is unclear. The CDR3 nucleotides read TGTGCCAGCAGCTTAGCGCCCTCCCCCTCTAATGAAAAACTGTTTTTT. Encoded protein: CASSLAPSPSNEKLFF.